This T cell receptor (beta chain) was recovered during a study of blood T cell repertoires in COVID-19. In the study overall: The samples span acute and convalescent COVID-19 from the United States, Italy and Spain. In each case, the material was cDNA or gDNA derived from T cells, B-cell-depleted T cells, or PBMCs.

This table comes from immunoSEQ multiplex PCR, and its TCRdb copy is limited to in-frame clones, with some not included. This table holds approximately 140,000 clones, around nine tenths found once. This receptor was identified in a human donor in a cohort sampled during active COVID-19. Sequences were obtained from peripheral blood.

CDR3: CASSPQLAGVSDEQFF. CDR3 bases: TGTGCCAGCTCACCGCAACTAGCGGGAGTCTCCGATGAGCAGTTCTTC. The J gene is TRBJ2-1, the V gene TRBV18; the match to TRBD2 covers 11 bases. Looked up from germline, CDR1 is KGHSH and CDR2 is LQKENI. The CDR3 spans 16 residues. The trim removed 3 bases at V and 8 bases at J, leaving 9 bases unmatched.